The rows below give T cell receptor beta chains drawn from one sample of a study of blood T cell repertoires in COVID-19. Method: immunoSEQ multiplex PCR; TCRdb's copy keeps in-frame clones and lacks some. This table holds around 200,000 clones, approximately 85% found once. Sequencing was carried out using peripheral blood. The receptors were gathered from a woman older than 75 with acute or convalescent COVID-19. Each CDR3 is given with its conserved first and last residue. Fields, in order: CDR3 protein, V gene.

CDR3aa: CASSDGNRAEAFF
v_gene: TRBV6-1

CDR3aa: CASSFIDGGDTEAFF
v_gene: TRBV5-6

CDR3aa: CASSIASQGWAGELFF
v_gene: TRBV19

CDR3aa: CASSRDYLSSYEQYF
v_gene: TRBV7-9

CDR3aa: CAWSPRTGGETQYF
v_gene: TRBV30

CDR3aa: CASSYAASTEAFF
v_gene: TRBV7-2

CDR3aa: CASSGASGSHEQFF
v_gene: TRBV2

CDR3aa: CASSLVHRGEQYF
v_gene: TRBV7-2

CDR3aa: CASSLVASSGNTIYF
v_gene: TRBV11-2

CDR3aa: CASSRTSGRIEQYF
v_gene: TRBV5-1

CDR3aa: CASSLQKNTEAFF
v_gene: TRBV18

CDR3aa: CASSAGNSGNEQFF
v_gene: TRBV11-3

CDR3aa: CASSRQVTNYGYTF
v_gene: TRBV2

CDR3aa: CASSLDPRETQYF
v_gene: TRBV5-4

CDR3aa: CASTRQGALANTEAFF
v_gene: TRBV5-1

CDR3aa: CASSYSRNTEAFF
v_gene: TRBV6-2/TRBV6-3

CDR3aa: CASSGAGGAYGYTF
v_gene: TRBV19

CDR3aa: CASSQAAGKSYGYTF
v_gene: TRBV3-1/TRBV3-2

CDR3aa: CASSLFPVNTEAFF
v_gene: TRBV7-2